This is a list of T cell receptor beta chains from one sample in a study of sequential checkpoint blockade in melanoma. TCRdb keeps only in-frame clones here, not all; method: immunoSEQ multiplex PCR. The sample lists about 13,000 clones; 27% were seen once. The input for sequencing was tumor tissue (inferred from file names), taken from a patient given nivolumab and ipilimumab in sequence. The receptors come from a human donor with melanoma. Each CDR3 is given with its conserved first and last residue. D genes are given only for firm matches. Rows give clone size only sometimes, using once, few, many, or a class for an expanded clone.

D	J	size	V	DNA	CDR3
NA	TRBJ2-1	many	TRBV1	TGCGCCAGCAGCCTAGGTACAGGGGACAATGAGCAGTTCTTC	CASSLGTGDNEQFF
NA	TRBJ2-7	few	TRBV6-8	TGTGCCAGCAGTTACGCCGGAAGAACAGGGTCGGGGCAGTACTTC	CASSYAGRTGSGQYF
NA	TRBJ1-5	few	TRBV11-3	TGTGCCAGCAGCCTCGGGGCCTCCTATCAGCCCCAGCATTTT	CASSLGASYQPQHF
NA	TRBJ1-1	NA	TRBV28	TGTGCCAGCAGTTCAGGGCGCACTGAAGCTTTCTTT	CASSSGRTEAFF
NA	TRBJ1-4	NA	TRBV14	TGTGCCAGCAGCCAAGATAGAGGGGACAAACTGTTTTTT	CASSQDRGDKLFF
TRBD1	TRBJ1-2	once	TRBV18	TGTGCCAGCTCAGAACAGGGGGCGCCAGGCTATGGCTACACCTTC	CASSEQGAPGYGYTF
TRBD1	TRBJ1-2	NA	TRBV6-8	TGTGCCAGCAGTGTCGGGACAGGGTATGGCTACACCTTC	CASSVGTGYGYTF
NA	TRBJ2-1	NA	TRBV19	TGTGCCAGTAGTATGGAACTGAAGGGGGGGCTCTCCTACAATGAGCAGTTCTTC	CASSMELKGGLSYNEQFF
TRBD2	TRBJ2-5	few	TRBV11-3	TGTGCCAGCAGCTTGGGACTAGCAGGGCAGACCCAGTACTTC	CASSLGLAGQTQYF
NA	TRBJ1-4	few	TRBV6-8	TGTGCCAGCAGTCTCTCGGGTGAAAAACTGTTTTTT	CASSLSGEKLFF
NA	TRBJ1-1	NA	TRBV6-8	TGTGCCAGCACCTTCGGGGAGGCGAACACTGAAGCTTTCTTT	CASTFGEANTEAFF
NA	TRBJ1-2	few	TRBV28	TGTGCCAGCAGTTTAGGCGCCGGACTTAACTATGGCTACACCTTC	CASSLGAGLNYGYTF
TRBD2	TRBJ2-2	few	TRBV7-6	TGTGCCAGCAGCTTATTGGGGCTAGCGGGACGGACCGGGGAGCTGTTTTTT	CASSLLGLAGRTGELFF
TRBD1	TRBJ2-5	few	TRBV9	TGTGCCAGCAGCGAGGGACAGGGTGTCAGAGAGACCCAGTACTTC	CASSEGQGVRETQYF
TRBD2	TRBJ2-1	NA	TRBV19	TGTGCCAGTAGTATCGAACTAGCGGCTTACAATGAGCAGTTCTTC	CASSIELAAYNEQFF
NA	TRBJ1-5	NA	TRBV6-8	TGTGCCAGCAGTTACTCGACCCGAGGGGAATATAGCAATCAGCCCCAGCATTTT	CASSYSTRGEYSNQPQHF
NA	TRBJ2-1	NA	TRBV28	TGTGCCAGCAGTTTCGAGAAGGGAATCAATGAGCAGTTCTTC	CASSFEKGINEQFF
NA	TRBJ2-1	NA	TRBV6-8	TGTGCCAGCAGTTACTCGTGGGGGGCTATGTGGGAAGGTGAGCAGTTCTTC	CASSYSWGAMWEGEQFF
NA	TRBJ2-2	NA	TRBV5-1	TGCGCCAGCAGCTTGGTGGGGACATCGAACACCGGGGAGCTGTTTTTT	CASSLVGTSNTGELFF
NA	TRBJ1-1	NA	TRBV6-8	TGTGCCAGCTCCCGAGGCATGAACACTGAAGCTTTCTTT	CASSRGMNTEAFF
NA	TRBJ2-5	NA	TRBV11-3	TGTGCCAGCAGCTTAAGTACAGGAGCTCAAGAGACCCAGTACTTC	CASSLSTGAQETQYF
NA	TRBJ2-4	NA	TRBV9	TGTGCCAGCAGCGTAGCCCCAGGACCAGCCAAAAACATTCAGTACTTC	CASSVAPGPAKNIQYF
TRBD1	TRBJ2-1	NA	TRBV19	TGTGCCAGTAGTCTCAGGACAGGGGCAGACTACAATGAGCAGTTCTTC	CASSLRTGADYNEQFF
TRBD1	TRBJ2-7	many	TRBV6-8	TGTGCCATCAGTGGGGTCGGGACAGGGCTCGAGCAGTACTTC	CAISGVGTGLEQYF
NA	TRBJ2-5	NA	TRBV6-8	TGTGCCAGCAAGACTAGTTGGGACCAAGAGACCCAGTACTTC	CASKTSWDQETQYF
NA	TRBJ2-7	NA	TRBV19	TGTGCCAGTAGTGCCATAGCGGCAAACTCCTACGAGCAGTACTTC	CASSAIAANSYEQYF
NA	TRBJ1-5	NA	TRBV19	TGTGCCAGTAGCCGTGGGGCAGACAGCAGCAATCAGCCCCAGCATTTT	CASSRGADSSNQPQHF
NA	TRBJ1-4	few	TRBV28	TGTGCCAGCAGTTCAACCCAGGGGCAAGTAGGTGGGGCTAATGAAAAACTGTTTTTT	CASSSTQGQVGGANEKLFF
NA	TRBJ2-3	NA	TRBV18	TGTGCCAGCGCCCCAGTTCTCTACAGCACAGATACGCAGTATTTT	CASAPVLYSTDTQYF
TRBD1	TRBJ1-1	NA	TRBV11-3	TGTGCCAGCAGCCCGGGACAGCTTAACACTGAAGCTTTCTTT	CASSPGQLNTEAFF
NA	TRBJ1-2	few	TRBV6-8	TGTGCCAGCAGCTTTCATTCCGATAACTATGGCTACACCTTC	CASSFHSDNYGYTF
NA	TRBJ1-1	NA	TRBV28	TGTGCCAGCAGTACCCCTGGGCAGGGGAACACTGAAGCTTTCTTT	CASSTPGQGNTEAFF
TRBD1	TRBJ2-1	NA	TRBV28	TGTGCCAGCAGTTTGGGGACAGGGGAAGTGGATGAGCAGTTCTTC	CASSLGTGEVDEQFF
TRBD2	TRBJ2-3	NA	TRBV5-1	TGCGCCAGCAGCTGGGGGACTAGCGGGAGCACAGATACGCAGTATTTT	CASSWGTSGSTDTQYF
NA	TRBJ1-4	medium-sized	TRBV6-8	TGTGCCAGCAGTTACTCGGGGGGAAGACTGTTTTTT	CASSYSGGRLFF
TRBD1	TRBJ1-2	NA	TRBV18	TGTGCCAGCTCACCACAGGACAGGTTTCGGGTTGGCTACACCTTC	CASSPQDRFRVGYTF
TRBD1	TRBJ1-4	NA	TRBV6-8	TGTGCCAGCAGTGCGTCGGGGACAGGGTATGAAAAACTGTTTTTT	CASSASGTGYEKLFF
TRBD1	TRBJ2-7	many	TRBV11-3	TGTGCCAGCAGCACATCGGACAGGGGGCTCAACGAGCAGTACTTC	CASSTSDRGLNEQYF
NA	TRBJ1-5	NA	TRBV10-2	TGCGCCAGCAGCGTCTACCCGGGGGGGCGAGGCAATCAGCCCCAGCATTTT	CASSVYPGGRGNQPQHF
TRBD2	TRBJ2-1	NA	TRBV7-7	TGTGCCAGCAGCTTGGGACTAGCGGGAGTCTACAATGAGCAGTTCTTC	CASSLGLAGVYNEQFF
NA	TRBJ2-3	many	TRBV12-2	TGTGCGTCCGGGTCTAGCGGGAGTATGGATACGCAGTATTTT	CASGSSGSMDTQYF
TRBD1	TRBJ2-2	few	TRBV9	TGTGCCAGCAGCCCCTGGACAGGGGGCACCGGGGAGCTGTTTTTT	CASSPWTGGTGELFF
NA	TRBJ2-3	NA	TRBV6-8	TGTGCCAGCAGTTACTCCAGGTTCACAGATACGCAGTATTTT	CASSYSRFTDTQYF
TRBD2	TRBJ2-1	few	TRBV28	TGTGCCAGCAGTTTATGGACTAGCGGGAGAAATGAGCAGTTCTTC	CASSLWTSGRNEQFF
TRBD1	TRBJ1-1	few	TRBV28	TGTGCCAGCAGTGGATTAACAGGGGCTGGGACTGAAGCTTTCTTT	CASSGLTGAGTEAFF
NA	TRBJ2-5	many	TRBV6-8	TGTGCCAGCAGTTACCTCCGACGGAGCCAAGAGACCCAGTACTTC	CASSYLRRSQETQYF
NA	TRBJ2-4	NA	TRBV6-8	TGTGCCATCAGCCCCGGGACGCTTCTAGCCAAAAACATTCAGTACTTC	CAISPGTLLAKNIQYF
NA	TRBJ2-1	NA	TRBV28	TGTGCCAGCAGCCGCGACTTAGCGGAAAACTACAATGAGCAGTTCTTC	CASSRDLAENYNEQFF
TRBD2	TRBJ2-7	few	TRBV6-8	TGTGCCAGCAGATCTAGCGGGCCCCCCTACGAGCAGTACTTC	CASRSSGPPYEQYF
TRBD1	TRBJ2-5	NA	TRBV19	TGTGCCAGTAGGAGCGGACTGGGACAGAAAGAGACCCAGTACTTC	CASRSGLGQKETQYF
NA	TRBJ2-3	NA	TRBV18	TGTGCCAGCTCACCATCACGAGATACGCAGTATTTT	CASSPSRDTQYF
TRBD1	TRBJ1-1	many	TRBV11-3	TGTGCCAGCAGCCTCCGGACAGGGTTTGGTACTGAAGCTTTCTTT	CASSLRTGFGTEAFF
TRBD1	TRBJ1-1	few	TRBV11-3	TGTGCCAGCAGCTCTTGGACAGGGGGAGGGAGGAACACTGAAGCTTTCTTT	CASSSWTGGGRNTEAFF
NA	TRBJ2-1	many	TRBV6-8	TGTGCCAGCAGTTATAGCAGGACGTGGGACAATGAGCAGTTCTTC	CASSYSRTWDNEQFF
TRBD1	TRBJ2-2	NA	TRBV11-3	TGTGCCAGCAGCCCCAGGGGGCCACCTAACACCGGGGAGCTGTTTTTT	CASSPRGPPNTGELFF
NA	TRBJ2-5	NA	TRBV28	TGTGCCAGCAGTTTGCAGGGGCCCGGTATAACCCAGTACTTC	CASSLQGPGITQYF
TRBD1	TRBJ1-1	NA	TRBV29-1	TGCAGCGTTGGTGAGGGGGCAGGGGCTGAAGCTTTCTTT	CSVGEGAGAEAFF